This T cell receptor beta chain was sequenced during a study of beta chain features in type 1 diabetes (dated by TCRdb to the late 2010s). As for the study more broadly: No differences in mean age, gender distribution, total cell number or subset yield were found between patients and healthy donors. The study compared the TCRB repertoires of sorted circulating CD4+ T cell subsets in recently diagnosed type 1 diabetes patients with those in matched healthy donors. Regulatory and stem cell-like memory subsets were isolated from only 8 patients and roughly 8 healthy donors, whereas naive and central memory subsets came from all 30 or so donors. A total of about 100 million sorted cells were examined across all samples, and RNA yield correlated strongly with the number of cells per subset. What the authors observed across the whole study: PCR might favor shorter templates, but patient and control samples were amplified and corrected together, so any skew would affect both groups equally. A moderate but significant shortening of TCRB CDR3 length was observed in type 1 diabetes patients in all four CD4+ subsets. Fewer insertions and more nucleotide deletions at VDJ recombination sites were observed in patients with type 1 diabetes, implying thymic rearrangement abnormalities. Naive, central memory and regulatory TCRB repertoires appeared to be more similar among patients than among healthy donors. Because small numbers of individuals were included in the HLA sub-analyses, any influence of HLA type on TCRB rearrangement was left unresolved. Because cDNA was sequenced instead of genomic DNA, activated cells with high expression could be over-represented, although the groups did not differ in activation or CD3 levels.

The entire amount of isolated RNA was reverse transcribed using the High Capacity cDNA Reverse Transcription Kit, so the sequenced TCRB transcripts were expressed ones. Naive, central memory and regulatory T cell samples underwent deep immunoSEQ sequencing, averaging about 3.3 million total reads per sample. Sorted cells were lysed in RLT buffer and RNA was extracted with DNase-treated RNeasy Micro or Mini kits, depending on cell number. To prevent cross-contamination, each cell subset was processed individually, whereas patient and healthy donor samples were processed jointly. Using the immunoSEQ multiplex PCR, TCRB sequences were amplified from cDNA into 87-bp fragments spanning the CDR3 region. The amplicons were sequenced using the Illumina HiSeq platform. The source study handled its data this way. PCR bias was computationally corrected using synthetic template baselines, reads within Hamming distance 2 were collapsed, and singletons that could not be merged were discarded. By aligning reads against IMGT, V, D and J genes, CDR3 length, and insertions or deletions at six rearrangement sites were assigned. Within each subset, clonotype counts were normalized to sorted cell number, after which true diversity and Gini coefficients were computed with the tcR R package. The overlap coefficient, calculated on TCRB nucleotide sequences, was used to quantify repertoire sharing. TCRdb provides this immuneACCESS table in a form limited to in-frame rearrangements. Some clones are lacking; in checked studies, under half of them reflect an unresolved V gene, and why the rest are absent is not known. V, J and clone size are taken as reported in that table, and D and trimming were inferred from the DNA itself. The sample contains 120,000 to 150,000 clones, roughly 7.2% of them found a single time. The leading ten clones occupy more than 1.1% of the sample.

Trimming accounts for 2 bases at V and 7 bases at J, while the number of junction bases matched to no gene is 11. The CDR3 runs 16 amino acids, cysteine and phenylalanine included. The entry retains the CDR3 DNA only, 48 bases that are in frame from base 1. This clone was detected ten times or more. Its antigen remains unidentified. No base quality information exists; no much larger clone differs at one position. Each donor gave one peripheral blood draw, averaging roughly 120 mL, which was collected into heparinised tubes. Using a panel that included CD45RO, CCR7, CD25, CD127, CD95 and CD27, naive, central memory, regulatory and stem cell-like memory CD4+ T cells were sorted on a BD FACSAria II. Purity was above 95% for every sorted population. PBMCs were separated immediately by Lymphoprep density gradient centrifugation and were stained directly, without being cultured. To minimize batch effects, samples were stained and sorted in pairs, one healthy donor with one patient per experiment.

Sequenced input: central memory CD4+ T cells from blood. This receptor was taken from a woman between 25 and 40 years old in good health. The chain is assembled from TRBV23-1 and TRBJ2-1, and TRBD1 matches 7 of the central bases. TRBV23-1 carries the ORF label, with uncertain function. The DNA sequence is TGCGCCAGCAGTCAACCTTCTTCGACAGGGATGAATGAGCAGTTCTTC. Translated, this gives CASSQPSSTGMNEQFF.